This T cell receptor (beta chain) was documented in a study of hypomethylating agent response in myelodysplastic syndrome. As for the study in general: Of fewer than 14 patients, roughly 5 carried TET2, the most frequent mutation. Regarding the study as a whole: Shared GLIPH2 clusters possibly recognizing novel MDS antigens remain unconfirmed.

Survey resolution used two replicates of roughly 200 ng, totaling approximately 400 ng DNA. Profiled with immunoSEQ multiplex PCR; TCRdb holds only in-frame clones, not every one. The top ten clones hold roughly a quarter of a sample with just under 3,500 clones, 82% of them seen once. Losses at the gene ends were 8 bases for V and 4 bases for J; bases not matched to a gene: 2. The CDR3 runs to 12 residues. Germline values: CDR1 MNHNS, CDR2 SASEGT. Concerning this clone: The antigen is not known.

The V gene is TRBV6-1, the J gene TRBJ2-1, with 7 bases fitting TRBD2. The sample in question was bone marrow, obtained before or after starting hypomethylating agent treatment for myelodysplastic syndrome (not recorded which). The TCR sequence derives from a human donor with myelodysplastic syndrome. CDR3 in DNA: TGTGCCAGCGGGACTACGTACAATGAGCAGTTCTTC. Translation gives CASGTTYNEQFF.